This passage covers 17 T cell receptor beta chains from one sample sequenced in a study of cytomegalovirus exposure and HLA in healthy donors. 13 Jbeta primers and 60 Vbeta primers were used for the PCR. The data were produced by immunoSEQ multiplex PCR, yet TCRdb's version contains in-frame clones alone and is incomplete. The sample shows some 76,000 clones, about 88% of them seen only once. The sample comprised PBMCs. The receptors were gathered from a woman between 50 and 59 years old in good health and CMV-seronegative.

The chain recombines TRBV27 with TRBJ2-2; TRBD2 matches 13 bases. Trimming at V came to 2 bases and at J to 7 bases, leaving 4 bases not matched to a gene. The CDR3 is made up of 16 amino acids. The germline gives CDR1 MNHEY, CDR2 SMNVEV (reference sequence). CDR3 loop: CASSLGTSGTGGELFF. CDR3 in DNA: TGTGCCAGCAGTTTAGGGACTAGCGGGACCGGCGGGGAGCTGTTTTTT.

The V call is TRBV5-4, the J call TRBJ2-1; D is perhaps TRBD2 (6 bases). The CDR3 totals 11 residues. From germline, CDR1 is SGHNT and CDR2 YYREEE (reference sequence). V lost 1 base and J 14 bases, leaving 10 bases between the germline ends. The CDR3 coding sequence is TGTGCCAGCAGCTTGTCGGGGGATGAGTTCTTC. It encodes CASSLSGDEFF.

The chain links TRBV9 to TRBJ1-1; 8 nucleotides agree with TRBD1. CDR3 length: 15 residues. Germline loops: CDR1 SGDLS, CDR2 YYNGEE. J lost 1 base, V lost 4 bases, and 6 bases had no gene match. This CDR3 is CASSPRTGWNTEAFF. DNA for the CDR3: TGTGCCAGCAGCCCAAGGACAGGGTGGAACACTGAAGCTTTCTTT.

The chain uses TRBV2 and TRBJ1-4; D is possibly TRBD1 (5 bases). V dropped 8 bases and J dropped 5 bases, with 9 bases sitting between them. The CDR3 has 12 amino acids. Germline CDR1 reads SNHLY; CDR2 reads FYNNEI. The CDR3 reads CASDRGNEKLFF. The CDR3 DNA sequence: TGTGCCAGCGACAGAGGAAATGAAAAACTGTTTTTT.

This chain uses TRBV4-2 with TRBJ2-1, with a tentative D call TRBD2 (6 bases). The V end lost 4 bases, the J end lost 9 bases, and 13 bases lay between the germline ends. This CDR3 is 13 amino acids long. CDR1 and CDR2 (germline): LGHNA, YNFKEQ. CDR3 bases: TGTGCCAGCAGCCCATCCCGGGGGATTGAGCAGTTCTTC. Translated: CASSPSRGIEQFF.

V usage is TRBV6-5 and J usage is TRBJ1-2, with 9 positions matching TRBD1. The junction had 2 bases not matched to a gene; V was cut back by 2 bases and J by 7 bases. The germline gives CDR1 MNHEY, CDR2 SVGAGI. This CDR3 is built from 13 residues. DNA of the CDR3: TGTGCCAGCAGTTACGGGACAGGGTTTGGCTACACCTTC. Amino acid sequence: CASSYGTGFGYTF.

This chain uses TRBV5-1 with TRBJ2-5; D possibly corresponds to TRBD1 (5 bases). Between the trimmed V and J ends, which lost 0 bases and 5 bases, there was a span of 14 bases. Germline assignment: CDR1 SGHRS and CDR2 YFSETQ. The CDR3 is made up of 15 amino acids. In nucleotides, the CDR3 is TGCGCCAGCAGCTTGGGGGGCAGCCAAGGGGAGACCCAGTACTTC. This encodes CASSLGGSQGETQYF.

The V and J genes are TRBV5-1 and TRBJ2-1; 9 bases agree with TRBD2. Germline loops: CDR1 SGHRS, CDR2 YFSETQ. This CDR3 has 16 amino acids. Trimming cost V 3 bases and J 0 bases; bases outside gene matches: 4. CDR3 nucleotides: TGCGCCAGCAGCTCAAGCGGGAGGAGCTCCTACAATGAGCAGTTCTTC. Its protein product is CASSSSGRSSYNEQFF. The whole variable domain, remainder taken from reference TRBV5-1 and TRBJ2-1, is KAGVTQTPRYLIKTRGQQVTLSCSPISGHRSVSWYQQTPGQGLQFLFEYFSETQRNKGNFPGRFSGRQFSNSRSEMNVSTLELGDSALYLCASSSSGRSSYNEQFFGPGTRLTVL.

This clone appeared once. The genes are TRBV6-4 and TRBJ2-5; perhaps TRBD1 as D (6 bases). Germline V gives CDR1 MRHNA, CDR2 SNTAGT. Trimming left V 2 bases short and J 5 bases short, with 15 bases between. The CDR3 length is 15 residues. CDR3 in DNA: TGTGCCAGCAGTGACATTTGCAGGGGTTGGGAGACCCAGTACTTC. Protein sequence: CASSDICRGWETQYF.

This chain links TRBV4-1 with TRBJ2-1, with D tentatively TRBD2 (6 bases). The germline V gene encodes CDR1 MGHRA and CDR2 YSYEKL. Trimming took 4 bases from V and 5 from J, leaving 15 bases between them. CDR3 length: 15 amino acids. This CDR3 reads CASSPGVVGDNEQFF. The CDR3 DNA reads TGCGCCAGCAGCCCGGGGGTGGTGGGGGACAATGAGCAGTTCTTC.

The genes are TRBV5-4 and TRBJ2-7, with TRBD2 matching 15 bases. There are 17 residues in the CDR3. V dropped 3 bases and J dropped 0; count of bases not matched to a gene: 4. Germline lookup yields CDR1 SGHNT and CDR2 YYREEE (reference sequence). Here the CDR3 reads CASSSGLAGGPSYEQYF. The CDR3 nucleotides are TGTGCCAGCAGCTCGGGACTAGCGGGAGGTCCCTCCTACGAGCAGTACTTC.

The genes are TRBV27 and TRBJ2-7; 9 bases agree with TRBD1. CDR3 size: 13 residues. V lost 4 bases to trimming and J lost 7 bases; unmatched junction nucleotides: 5. The V gene's germline CDR1 is MNHEY and CDR2 SMNVEV (reference sequence). Here the CDR3 reads CASSSKTGGEQYV. The CDR3 nucleotides are TGTGCCAGCAGTTCCAAGACAGGGGGTGAGCAGTACGTC.

V usage is TRBV5-5 and J usage is TRBJ1-2; no clear D gene. V was shortened by 7 bases and J by 0 bases, with 10 bases between the two germline ends. The germline V gene encodes CDR1 SGHKS and CDR2 YYEKEE (reference sequence). This CDR3 region has 13 residues. CDR3 in amino acids: CASLAGTNYGYTF. CDR3 in DNA: TGTGCCAGCTTGGCGGGAACTAACTATGGCTACACCTTC.

V is TRBV4-1 and J is TRBJ2-7; 9 positions agree with TRBD1. Germline values: CDR1 MGHRA, CDR2 YSYEKL. Trimming took 3 bases from V and 5 from J; bases not matched to a gene: 5. The CDR3 covers 14 residues. The CDR3 protein is CASSQRTGVDEQYF. The CDR3 nucleotides read TGCGCCAGCAGCCAGCGGACAGGGGTCGACGAGCAGTACTTC.

This clone was observed a few times. Germline is not matched at one junction end, which may reflect a read error. The chain uses TRBV7-7 and TRBJ2-2; possible D gene TRBD2, 5 bases. The CDR3 extends over 13 amino acids. Per germline, CDR1 SSHAT and CDR2 FNYEAQ (reference sequence). CDR3: CASSLAPAGELFF. In nucleotides, the CDR3 is TGTGCTAGCAGCTTAGCGCCGGCCGGGGAGCTGTTTTTT.

The chain uses TRBV5-8 and TRBJ2-2, with D hard to call. The germline V and J ends were trimmed by 5 bases and 13 bases, with 12 bases remaining between them. CDR1 is SGHTS, CDR2 YDEGEE, per germline. The CDR3 sequence is 11 residues long. CDR3 in amino acids: CASRDQWPLFF. As DNA, the CDR3 is TGTGCCAGCAGAGATCAATGGCCGCTGTTTTTT.

The V gene is TRBV9, the J gene TRBJ2-1; perhaps TRBD2 as D (6 bases). CDR1 is SGDLS and CDR2 is YYNGEE in the germline V gene. V was cut by 0 bases and J by 10 bases, with 11 bases left in between. This CDR3 has 13 residues. The CDR3: CASSVATSTEQFF. As DNA, the CDR3 is TGTGCCAGCAGCGTAGCCACTAGCACCGAGCAGTTCTTC.